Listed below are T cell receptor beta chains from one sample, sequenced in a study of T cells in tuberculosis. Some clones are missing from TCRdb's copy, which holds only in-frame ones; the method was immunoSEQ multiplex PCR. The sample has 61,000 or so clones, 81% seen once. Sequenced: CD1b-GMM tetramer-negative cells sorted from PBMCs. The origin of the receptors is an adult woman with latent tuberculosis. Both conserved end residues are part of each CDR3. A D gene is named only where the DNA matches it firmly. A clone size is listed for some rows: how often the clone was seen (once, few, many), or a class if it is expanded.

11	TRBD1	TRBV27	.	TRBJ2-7	TGTGCCAGCAGCTTCTCCGGGACAGAGTACTTC	CASSFSGTEYF
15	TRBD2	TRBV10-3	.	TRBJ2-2	TGTGCCATCATTCAGAGACTAGCGGGCCCCGGGGAGCTGTTTTTT	CAIIQRLAGPGELFF
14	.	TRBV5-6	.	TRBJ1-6	TGTGCCAGCCAAACCGGGACACTGAATTCACCCCTCCACTTT	CASQTGTLNSPLHF
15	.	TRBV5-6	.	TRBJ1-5	TGTGCCAGCAAATTACAGGGTTTTAGCAATCAGCCCCAGCATTTT	CASKLQGFSNQPQHF
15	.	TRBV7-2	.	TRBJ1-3	TGTGCCAGCAGCCCGGACTTACTCTCTGGAAACACCATATATTTT	CASSPDLLSGNTIYF
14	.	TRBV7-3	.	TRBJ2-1	TGTGCCAGCAGCTCCGTCTCGGGACAAGGGGAGCAGTTCTTC	CASSSVSGQGEQFF
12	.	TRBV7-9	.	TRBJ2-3	TGTGCCAGCATTGGGCGGGCAGATACGCAGTATTTT	CASIGRADTQYF
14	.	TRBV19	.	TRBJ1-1	TGTGCCAGTAGTACGTCAGCGGGGGCCACTGAAGCTTTCTTT	CASSTSAGATEAFF
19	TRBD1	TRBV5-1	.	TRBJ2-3	TGCGCCAGCAGCTTGGCGACAGGGGGCGCAGTCTTGGGAACAGATACGCAGTATTTT	CASSLATGGAVLGTDTQYF
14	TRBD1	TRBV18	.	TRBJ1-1	TGTGCCAGCTCACCGAGGGGGCTGAACACTGAAGCTTTCTTT	CASSPRGLNTEAFF
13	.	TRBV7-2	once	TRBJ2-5	TGTGCCAGCAGCAAGGACTCTTCGGAGACCCAGTACTTC	CASSKDSSETQYF
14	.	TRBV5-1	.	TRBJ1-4	TGCGCCAGCAGTCGAACTGGGACTGCCGAAAAACTGTTTTTT	CASSRTGTAEKLFF
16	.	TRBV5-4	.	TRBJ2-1	TGTGCCAGCAGCTTGGGGAGGCCGGCCGGGGACAATGAGCAGTTCTTC	CASSLGRPAGDNEQFF
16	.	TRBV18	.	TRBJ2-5	TGTGCCAGCTCAGCTACGGACAGCCCTAAGGGGAAGACCCAGTACTTC	CASSATDSPKGKTQYF
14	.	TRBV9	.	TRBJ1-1	TGTGCCAGCAGCGCCTACTCGGGGAGGGGTGAAGCTTTCTTT	CASSAYSGRGEAFF
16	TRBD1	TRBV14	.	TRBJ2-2	TGTGCCAGCAGCCGACAGGGACGGCTGAACACCGGGGAGCTGTTTTTT	CASSRQGRLNTGELFF